The clone carrying this T cell receptor beta chain occurred once. Its antigen is unidentified. The data derive from a study of T cell responses to AZD1222 COVID-19 vaccine. Combined were second doses at about 4 or about 12 weeks. Broader study findings: The study found Spike-specific TCR breadth and depth rose after two AZD1222 doses. Sampling that yielded the repertoires occurred only after the peak T cell response.

Clones were read by immunoSEQ multiplex PCR, and TCRdb kept only the in-frame ones, dropping some. The sample records around 120,000 clones, under 95% being singletons. Trimming took 3 bases from V and 1 from J, leaving 14 bases between them. Germline V gene lookup returns CDR1 SGHDT and CDR2 YYEEEE. This CDR3 has 15 residues. The chain joins TRBV5-6 to TRBJ2-7, with D possibly matching TRBD1 (5 bases). The input for sequencing was peripheral blood, taken 28 days after the second AZD1222 dose. This clonotype was obtained from an adult who received the AZD1222 COVID-19 vaccine. The CDR3 DNA reads TGTGCCAGCAGCTACGTTGAGACAGAATCCTACGAGCAGTACTTC. Translation: CASSYVETESYEQYF. Drawing the rest from reference TRBV5-6 and TRBJ2-7, the complete variable domain is DAGVTQSPTHLIKTRGQQVTLRCSPKSGHDTVSWYQQALGQGPQFIFQYYEEEERQRGNFPDRFSGHQFPNYSSELNVNALLLGDSALYLCASSYVETESYEQYFGPGTRLTVT.